The 14 T cell receptor beta chains in this list originate from one sample, sequenced in a study of identical twins. TCRdb recomputed calls from the 5' RACE reads with MiXCR, one row per CDR3 protein. The table records hundreds of thousands of distinct CDR3 sequences, 5.5% to 6.5% of them present only once. The sample comprised naive T cells sorted from blood. The source of these receptors is a man younger than 30 in good health.

This clonotype has a handful of counts. The rearrangement links TRBV7-9 to TRBJ2-1, with TRBD2 identical over 8 bases. This CDR3 is built from 16 residues. Per germline, CDR1 SEHNR and CDR2 FQNEAQ (reference sequence). The trim removed 3 bases at V and 0 bases at J, leaving 4 bases unmatched. CDR3 DNA: TGTGCCAGCAGCTTTCTTAGCGGGAACTCCTACAATGAGCAGTTCTTC. Encoded protein: CASSFLSGNSYNEQFF. The whole variable domain, filled in from reference TRBV7-9 and TRBJ2-1, reads DTGVSQNPRHKITKRGQNVTFRCDPISEHNRLYWYRQTLGQGPEFLTYFQNEAQLEKSRLLSDRFSAERPKGSFSTLEIQRTEQGDSAMYLCASSFLSGNSYNEQFFGPGTRLTVL.

This clonotype was recorded at least ten times. V is TRBV10-3 and J is TRBJ1-1; 7 nucleotides match TRBD1. Germline CDR1 is ENHRY and CDR2 is SYGVKD. The V gene end was trimmed by 2 bases and the J gene end by 10 bases; junction bases not matched to a gene: 22. The CDR3 is 18 amino acids. In nucleotides, the CDR3 is TGTGCCATCAGTGAGACGGGGTATAGGTTTGGGACAGAGGCTTCAGCTTTCTTT. Protein: CAISETGYRFGTEASAFF.

This clonotype has a count of ten or more. The chain joins TRBV29-1 to TRBJ2-7; 12 bases are a match to TRBD2. Germline values: CDR1 SQVTM, CDR2 ANQGSEA. The ends lost 3 bases at V and 7 bases at J; junction bases unmatched: 7. The CDR3 length is 14 residues. Here the CDR3 reads CSVDGLAGHFEQYF. The CDR3 DNA follows: TGCAGCGTTGACGGACTAGCGGGGCATTTTGAGCAGTACTTC.

The table lists this clonotype with many counts. The rearrangement links TRBV29-1 to TRBJ2-7, with 8 nucleotides matching TRBD1. The germline V gene has CDR1 SQVTM and CDR2 ANQGSEA. Losses at the gene ends were 6 bases for V and 6 bases for J; bases not matched to a gene: 19. This CDR3 has 16 residues. DNA of the CDR3: TGCAGCGTACGTCCCGGGACAGGTCCGGGTCTGGGCGAGCAGTACTTC. The encoded protein is CSVRPGTGPGLGEQYF.

This clonotype was observed a handful of times. This CDR3 is CASSLQGVSTDTQYF. DNA for the CDR3: TGTGCCAGCAGCTTACAGGGGGTCAGCACAGATACGCAGTATTTT. The V and J genes are TRBV7-9 and TRBJ2-3; 7 bases are a match to TRBD1. The V and J ends lost 2 bases and 0 bases, in that order; junction bases with no gene match: 2. The germline gives CDR1 SEHNR, CDR2 FQNEAQ (reference sequence). The CDR3 consists of 15 residues.

Ten or more counts support this clonotype. This chain links TRBV12-3 or TRBV12-4 with TRBJ2-1; D is perhaps TRBD1 or TRBD2 (5 bases each). Trimming pared 6 bases from V and 8 bases from J, leaving 17 bases between. The CDR3 sequence is 14 residues long. The CDR3 region is CASSMRGPRDEQFF. The CDR3 region has the DNA TGTGCCAGCAGCATGAGAGGGCCCAGGGATGAGCAGTTCTTC.

This sequence joins TRBV19 and TRBJ1-6; TRBD1 agrees at 10 bases. V gave up 9 bases and J gave up 7 bases; unmatched junction bases: 9. CDR3 length: 15 residues. Germline V gene sequence: CDR1 LNHDA, CDR2 SQIVND (reference sequence). The CDR3 DNA reads as TGTGCCAGCAGCCCCTGGGGACAGGGGAATTCACCCCTCCACTTT. Translating it yields CASSPWGQGNSPLHF. Full variable domain (outside the CDR3, taken from reference TRBV19 and TRBJ1-6): DGGITQSPKYLFRKEGQNVTLSCEQNLNHDAMYWYRQDPGQGLRLIYYSQIVNDFQKGDIAEGYSVSREKKESFPLTVTSAQKNPTAFYLCASSPWGQGNSPLHFGNGTRLTVT.

This clonotype was recorded many times. The chain uses TRBV7-2 and TRBJ2-3, with D hard to call. CDR1 is SGHTA, CDR2 FQGNSA, per germline. This CDR3 is 14 amino acids long. V was trimmed by 1 base and J by 2 bases, leaving 7 bases between them. The CDR3 nucleotides read TGTGCCAGCAGCTTAGTCCGAATCACAGATACGCAGTATTTT. Translation: CASSLVRITDTQYF.

The sample holds many counts of this clonotype. V and J are TRBV9 and TRBJ2-7; 11 bases are a match to TRBD2. The germline V gene encodes CDR1 SGDLS and CDR2 YYNGEE. CDR3 size: 15 residues. J was trimmed by 4 bases and V by 2 bases; bases with no gene match: 5. The CDR3 here is CASSVGASGRYEQYF. The CDR3 nucleotides read TGTGCCAGCAGCGTTGGGGCTAGCGGGAGGTACGAGCAGTACTTC.

This clonotype was detected ten times or more. The rearrangement uses TRBV29-1 and TRBJ2-7; no definite D call. Germline loops: CDR1 SQVTM, CDR2 ANQGSEA. The CDR3 covers 12 residues. V was cut by 7 bases and J by 5 bases, with 15 bases left in between. For the CDR3, the DNA is TGCAGCGCCCTTAGTGCGGCCCACGAGCAGTACTTC. Translated: CSALSAAHEQYF.

This clonotype was seen only a few times. This chain links TRBV15 with TRBJ1-2; 7 nucleotides agree with TRBD1. The CDR3 length is 14 residues. J was trimmed by 7 bases and V by 0 bases; bases with no gene match: 5. The germline CDR1 and CDR2 sequences are LNHNV and YYDKDF (reference sequence). CDR3 sequence (DNA): TGTGCCACCAGCAGAGATCGGCAGGGGGGTGGCTACACCTTC. It is translated as CATSRDRQGGGYTF.

The table lists this clonotype with many counts. The rearrangement uses TRBV12-3 or TRBV12-4 and TRBJ2-5; 15 positions agree with TRBD2. The CDR3 has 16 amino acids. The ends lost 5 bases at V and 5 bases at J; junction bases unmatched: 6. The DNA for the CDR3 is TGTGCCAGCAGTCCCGGGACTAGCGGGAGGTACGAGACCCAGTACTTC. As protein: CASSPGTSGRYETQYF.

This clonotype was seen more than once but under ten times. The chain recombines TRBV20-1 with TRBJ2-2, with 16 bases that match TRBD2. From germline, CDR1 is DFQATT and CDR2 SNEGSKA (reference sequence). After removal of 6 bases from V and 3 bases from J, the junction contained 4 bases not matched to a gene. The CDR3 extends over 16 amino acids. CDR3 bases: TGCAGTGCGTCGGGACTAGCGGGAGGGGACACCGGGGAGCTGTTTTTT. This sequence encodes CSASGLAGGDTGELFF.

This chain uses TRBV24-1 with TRBJ1-2; TRBD1 might be the D (5 bases). Germline V gene sequence: CDR1 KGHDR, CDR2 SFDVKD. The CDR3 has 14 residues. The V gene lost 1 base and the J gene lost 6 bases, with 11 bases spanning the gap. CDR3 sequence reads: CATSDFSRADGYTF. CDR3 in DNA: TGTGCCACCAGTGATTTCAGCAGGGCCGATGGCTACACCTTC.